The entry below describes one T cell receptor beta chain. The CDR3 length is 10 residues. CDR1 and CDR2 (germline): SQVTM, ANQGSEA. Deletions cut 7 bases from V and 6 bases from J, with 9 bases between. The data were produced by immunoSEQ multiplex PCR, yet TCRdb's version contains in-frame clones alone and is incomplete. The profile shows 95,000 to 110,000 clones, around 82% of them singletons. This sample is drawn from a study of blood T cell repertoires in COVID-19. About the research overall: From T cells, B-cell-depleted T cells, or PBMCs came the material, which was cDNA or gDNA.

Sequenced material: peripheral blood. The V gene is TRBV29-1, the J gene TRBJ1-2, with D hard to call. The sequence derives from a human donor in a cohort sampled during active COVID-19. CDR3 DNA: TGCAGCGCCGGGGAGAATGGCTACACCTTC. Its translation: CSAGENGYTF.